These 27 T cell receptor beta chains came from one sample sequenced in a study of Ad26.COV2.S vaccination and SARS-CoV-2 variants. The method was immunoSEQ multiplex PCR; TCRdb's version includes in-frame clones alone and lacks a portion of them. The sample yields about 680,000 clones, more than 70% seen once. The treatment is: around 19 received Ad26.COV2.S at low or high dose, single or two shots; five or six received placebo; per-sample allocation not given. Sample collection was performed on day 63 after the first vaccine or placebo injection. Source: peripheral blood, taken in a trial of Ad26.COV2.S vaccine versus placebo. These receptors were taken from a person aged 18-60 years who received the Ad26.COV2.S COVID-19 vaccine or a placebo.

This clone was counted only a few times. The rearrangement links TRBV7-3 to TRBJ1-1; D is ambiguous. CDR1 and CDR2 (germline): SGHTA, FQGTGA. The CDR3 sequence is 13 residues long. V gave up 5 bases and J gave up 4 bases, with 11 bases separating them. The CDR3 sequence: CASSLGGGTEAFF. DNA for the CDR3: TGTGCCAGCAGCCTGGGAGGCGGCACTGAAGCTTTCTTT. Together with reference TRBV7-3 and TRBJ1-1, the CDR3 gives the full variable domain: GAGVSQTPSNKVTEKGKYVELRCDPISGHTALYWYRQSLGQGPEFLIYFQGTGAADDSGLPNDRFFAVRPEGSVSTLKIQRTERGDSAVYLCASSLGGGTEAFFGQGTRLTVV.

This clone was observed once. The rearrangement joins TRBV7-3 to TRBJ1-6; 11 nucleotides align to TRBD1. The V gene's germline CDR1 is SGHTA and CDR2 FQGTGA. The V gene end was trimmed by 5 bases and the J gene end by 7 bases; junction bases not matched to a gene: 4. This CDR3 contains 15 residues. CDR3 region: CASSRTGGPNSPLHF. Here the CDR3 DNA reads TGTGCCAGCAGCCGGACAGGGGGCCCAAATTCACCCCTCCACTTT.

The chain recombines TRBV30 with TRBJ2-7; D tentatively fits TRBD1 or TRBD2 (5 bases each). The V and J ends lost 5 bases and 1 base respectively, with 27 bases between them. Per germline, CDR1 GTSNPN and CDR2 SVGIG (reference sequence). This CDR3 has 18 residues. The DNA of the CDR3 is TGTGCCTGGGGAAGGGACCGTTCCCGTACCGCGTTTTCCTACGAGCAGTACTTC. This encodes CAWGRDRSRTAFSYEQYF. Complete variable domain (other parts from reference TRBV30 and TRBJ2-7): SQTIHQWPATLVQPVGSPLSLECTVEGTSNPNLYWYRQAAGRGLQLLFYSVGIGQISSEVPQNLSASRPQDRQFILSSKKLLLSDSGFYLCAWGRDRSRTAFSYEQYFGPGTRLTVT.

The chain employs TRBV29-1 and TRBJ2-7; D uncertain. The germline V gene has CDR1 SQVTM and CDR2 ANQGSEA. V was cut by 4 bases and J by 5 bases, with 15 bases left in between. The CDR3 sequence is 13 residues long. CDR3: CSVGRHNRDEQYF. The CDR3 DNA is TGCAGCGTTGGTCGGCATAACCGGGACGAGCAGTACTTC.

The CDR3 DNA reads TGTGCCACCAGCGGGGGCCAACTAGCCAAAAACATTCAGTACTTC. This sequence encodes CATSGGQLAKNIQYF. This chain uses TRBV15 with TRBJ2-4, with D maybe TRBD1 (6 bases). The CDR3 covers 15 residues. Germline V gene sequence: CDR1 LNHNV, CDR2 YYDKDF (reference sequence). V dropped 5 bases and J dropped 0 bases, with 11 bases sitting between them.

The CDR3 DNA reads TGTGCCAGCAGCCAAGGTCGACGTAAGGGGGACTACGAGCAGTACTTC. It yields the protein CASSQGRRKGDYEQYF. V is TRBV3-1 (or the pseudogene TRBV3-2) and J is TRBJ2-7; D is perhaps TRBD1 (6 bases). CDR1 and CDR2 from the germline V gene are LGHDT and YNNKEL (reference sequence). V lost 1 base and J lost 3, with 16 bases in between. The CDR3 runs 16 residues.

This clone was recorded once. This chain joins TRBV7-6 and TRBJ2-6; D is unresolved. The CDR3 is made up of 11 amino acids. From germline, CDR1 is SGHVS and CDR2 FNYEAQ. Trimming shortened V by 5 bases and J by 10 bases, and 6 bases separated the two germline ends. CDR3 in amino acids: CASSGANVLTF. In DNA form, the CDR3 reads TGTGCCAGCAGCGGAGCAAACGTCCTGACTTTC. The variable domain in full, completed from reference TRBV7-6 and TRBJ2-6, reads GAGVSQSPRYKVTKRGQDVALRCDPISGHVSLYWYRQALGQGPEFLTYFNYEAQQDKSGLPNDRFSAERPEGSISTLTIQRTEQRDSAMYRCASSGANVLTFGAGSRLTVL.

J is TRBJ1-4 and V is TRBV4-3; TRBD1 matches 8 bases. The CDR3 is made up of 17 amino acids. Per the germline V gene, CDR1 is LGHNA and CDR2 is YSLEER. V was pared by 0 bases and J by 6 bases, with 9 bases of the junction left unmatched. This chain's CDR3 is CASSQDARAGGYEKLFF. In nucleotides, the CDR3 is TGCGCCAGCAGCCAAGATGCCCGGGCAGGGGGCTATGAAAAACTGTTTTTT.

This clone occurred once. This rearrangement joins TRBV6-2 or TRBV6-3 to TRBJ1-6; D call uncertain. Germline V gene data show CDR1 as MNHEY and CDR2 as SVGEGT. The CDR3 consists of 16 residues. V was trimmed by 2 bases and J by 5 bases, leaving 13 bases between them. The CDR3 DNA reads TGTGCCAGCAGTTACCCCCCGGCGAGCCATAATTCACCCCTCCACTTT. Amino acid sequence: CASSYPPASHNSPLHF.

The table lists this clone with a count of one. The chain combines TRBV14 with TRBJ2-1, with 14 bases matching TRBD2. V dropped 4 bases and J dropped 4; count of bases not matched to a gene: 3. The germline CDR1 and CDR2 sequences are SGHDN and FVKESK. The CDR3 has 16 residues. CDR3: CASSRTSGRLYNEQFF. The CDR3 DNA reads TGTGCCAGCAGCCGGACTAGCGGGAGGCTATACAATGAGCAGTTCTTC.

This clone has only one observation. This sequence joins TRBV19 and TRBJ2-7; 9 bases match TRBD1. The germline V gene has CDR1 LNHDA and CDR2 SQIVND (reference sequence). CDR3 size: 14 residues. J lost 3 bases, V lost 3 bases, and 3 bases had no gene match. The CDR3 protein is CASSIRQGVYEQYF. CDR3 DNA sequence: TGTGCCAGTAGTATTAGACAGGGGGTCTACGAGCAGTACTTC.

This sequence joins TRBV24-1 and TRBJ1-6; TRBD1 might be the D (5 bases). The ends were cut back, 9 bases at V and 7 bases at J, with 15 bases in the middle. From germline, CDR1 is KGHDR and CDR2 SFDVKD. The CDR3 runs to 14 residues. DNA for the CDR3: TGTGCCACCTCACCTGGGGGGTGGAATTCACCCCTCCACTTT. Translated, it gives CATSPGGWNSPLHF.

The V and J genes are TRBV30 and TRBJ1-6; no firm D call. CDR3 length equals 14 residues. Germline V gene data show CDR1 as GTSNPN and CDR2 as SVGIG (reference sequence). Trimming removed 0 bases from V and 7 bases from J, with 10 bases in between. CDR3 amino acids: CAWSVGRKNSPLHF. The CDR3 DNA reads TGTGCCTGGAGTGTAGGGCGGAAAAATTCACCCCTCCACTTT.

This clone was counted a single time. The rearrangement uses TRBV7-8 and TRBJ2-1; a possible D gene is TRBD1 (5 bases). Looked up from germline, CDR1 is SGHVS and CDR2 is FQNEAQ. Trimming shortened V by 5 bases and J by 9 bases, and 14 bases separated the two germline ends. The length of the CDR3 is 13 residues. CDR3 bases: TGTGCCAGCAGCCGATCACAGGTGGTTGAGCAGTTCTTC. Its translation: CASSRSQVVEQFF. The entire variable domain, with the rest obtained from reference TRBV7-8 and TRBJ2-1, is as follows: GAGVSQSPRYKVAKRGQDVALRCDPISGHVSLFWYQQALGQGPEFLTYFQNEAQLDKSGLPSDRFFAERPEGSVSTLKIQRTQQEDSAVYLCASSRSQVVEQFFGPGTRLTVL.

Turning to this clone: This sample also contains other DNA sequences that code for the same CDR3. The genes are TRBV9 and TRBJ2-7; 10 bases align to TRBD1. With 4 bases clipped from V and 1 base from J, the junction kept 5 bases outside the gene matches. The CDR3 totals 15 residues. Germline CDR1 and CDR2: SGDLS and YYNGEE. In DNA form, the CDR3 reads TGTGCCAGCAGCCCTCGGGACAGGGGATCCTACGAGCAGTACTTC. Translation: CASSPRDRGSYEQYF.

This clone has only one observation. The genes are TRBV6-5 and TRBJ1-2; D is unclear. Germline assignment: CDR1 MNHEY and CDR2 SVGAGI. CDR3 length equals 14 residues. The germline V and J ends were trimmed by 3 bases and 5 bases, with 13 bases remaining between them. The CDR3 reads CASSYIGVDYGYTF. Written as DNA, the CDR3 is TGTGCCAGCAGTTATATCGGGGTAGATTATGGCTACACCTTC.

The gene calls are TRBV2 and TRBJ2-1, with TRBD2 identical over 12 bases. J was trimmed by 9 bases and V by 6 bases; bases with no gene match: 0. This CDR3 has 12 residues. Germline CDR1 SNHLY, CDR2 FYNNEI. The CDR3 DNA reads TGTGCCAGCAGACTAGCGGGAGGTGAGCAGTTCTTC. This translates into CASRLAGGEQFF.

This clone occurred a few times. The chain carries TRBV10-3 and TRBJ2-7; TRBD2 agrees at 7 bases. Germline CDR1 reads ENHRY; CDR2 reads SYGVKD. This CDR3 is 15 amino acids long. J was trimmed by 2 bases and V by 3 bases; bases with no gene match: 7. The CDR3 DNA is TGTGCCATCAGTGACCTAGCGGCCAACCCCTACGAGCAGTACTTC. Translation: CAISDLAANPYEQYF.

In its sample, this clone was seen once. This rearrangement joins TRBV7-8 to TRBJ1-6, with 8 bases lining up with TRBD1. Germline values: CDR1 SGHVS, CDR2 FQNEAQ. J gave up 5 bases and V 2 bases, and 5 bases lay outside the gene matches. This CDR3 has 16 amino acids. The CDR3 DNA sequence: TGTGCCAGCAGCTTAAGGCCGGGACAGGATAATTCACCCCTCCACTTT. This sequence encodes CASSLRPGQDNSPLHF.

The gene calls are TRBV7-2 and TRBJ1-5, with unresolved D. Germline CDR1 reads SGHTA; CDR2 reads FQGNSA. V was shortened by 4 bases and J by 6 bases, with 19 bases between the two germline ends. This CDR3 is 16 amino acids long. This CDR3 is CASSSLLPTYGQPQHF. In DNA, the CDR3 is TGTGCCAGCAGCTCACTGTTACCAACATACGGTCAGCCCCAGCATTTT. The whole variable domain, remainder taken from reference TRBV7-2 and TRBJ1-5, is GAGVSQSPSNKVTEKGKDVELRCDPISGHTALYWYRQSLGQGLEFLIYFQGNSAPDKSGLPSDRFSAERTGGSVSTLTIQRTQQEDSAVYLCASSSLLPTYGQPQHFGDGTRLSIL.

A few counts support this clone. V and J are TRBV6-5 and TRBJ1-5; D not resolved. Trimming left V 6 bases short and J 1 base short, with 13 bases between. The CDR3 is made up of 15 amino acids. The germline V gene has CDR1 MNHEY and CDR2 SVGAGI. Here the CDR3 reads CASSQTWGSNQPQHF. In DNA form, the CDR3 reads TGTGCCAGCAGCCAGACTTGGGGAAGCAATCAGCCCCAGCATTTT.

The genes are TRBV6-2 or TRBV6-3 and TRBJ2-5; 10 bases are shared with TRBD2. CDR1 MNHEY and CDR2 SVGEGT come from the germline V gene. V dropped 6 bases and J dropped 1; count of bases not matched to a gene: 8. The CDR3 is made up of 16 amino acids. CDR3 residues: CASSYELAGGQETQYF. In DNA, the CDR3 is TGTGCCAGCAGCTATGAATTAGCGGGGGGCCAAGAGACCCAGTACTTC.

This sequence joins TRBV12-3 or TRBV12-4 and TRBJ2-5; TRBD1 matches 7 bases. CDR3 size: 13 residues. Germline trimming cut 6 bases from V and 2 bases from J; bases unmatched to any gene: 3. CDR3 amino acids: CASRRDRQETQYF. The CDR3 DNA follows: TGTGCCAGCAGACGGGACAGACAAGAGACCCAGTACTTC.

In this sample, this clone turned up a few times. The CDR3 DNA reads TGTGCCAGCAGTCATTCACCTGACACTGAAGCTTTCTTT. This gives the protein CASSHSPDTEAFF. The rearrangement links TRBV2 to TRBJ1-1, with D uncertain. The V gene's germline CDR1 is SNHLY and CDR2 FYNNEI. The CDR3 consists of 13 residues. The germline V and J ends were trimmed by 5 bases and 3 bases, with 10 bases remaining between them.

This clone has a single count. The chain recombines TRBV15 with TRBJ2-5; 9 bases agree with TRBD2. CDR1 is LNHNV and CDR2 is YYDKDF in the germline V gene (reference sequence). The CDR3 is made up of 14 amino acids. The trim removed 4 bases at V and 3 bases at J, leaving 3 bases unmatched. CDR3: CATSIGLAKETQYF. CDR3 bases: TGTGCCACCAGCATAGGACTAGCGAAAGAGACCCAGTACTTC.

The rearrangement joins TRBV27 to TRBJ1-4, with no clear D. The CDR3 loop spans 14 amino acids. Trimming removed 6 bases at V and 5 bases at J, with 13 bases between. Germline V lookup: CDR1 MNHEY, CDR2 SMNVEV (reference sequence). The CDR3 coding sequence is TGTGCCAGCAGCACAGCGGCCCAGAATGAAAAACTGTTTTTT. Translation: CASSTAAQNEKLFF. The whole variable domain, remainder taken from reference TRBV27 and TRBJ1-4, is EAQVTQNPRYLITVTGKKLTVTCSQNMNHEYMSWYRQDPGLGLRQIYYSMNVEVTDKGDVPEGYKVSRKEKRNFPLILESPSPNQTSLYFCASSTAAQNEKLFFGSGTQLSVL.

The gene calls are TRBV19 and TRBJ2-2, with 7 bases fitting TRBD2. CDR1 and CDR2 (germline): LNHDA, SQIVND (reference sequence). Germline trimming cut 5 bases from V and 2 bases from J; bases unmatched to any gene: 5. CDR3 size: 15 residues. The CDR3 spells CASSPGTTNTGELFF. In DNA form, the CDR3 reads TGTGCCAGTAGTCCCGGGACTACTAACACCGGGGAGCTGTTTTTT.